Listed below are T cell receptor beta chains from one sample, sequenced in a study of blood T cell repertoires in COVID-19. The method was immunoSEQ multiplex PCR; TCRdb's version includes in-frame clones alone and lacks a portion of them. The sample has a few hundred thousand clones, approximately 83% seen once. Material for sequencing was PBMCs or T cells enriched from blood (not recorded which). The receptors come from an older woman who had recovered from COVID-19. Each CDR3 is given without its conserved first and last residue. D genes are given only for firm matches.

length: 13
D: .
J: TRBJ1-6
V: TRBV3-1/TRBV3-2
CDR3: ASSQGRTGNSPLH

length: 12
D: TRBD1
J: TRBJ2-3
V: TRBV19
CDR3: ASSRQGVTDTQY

length: 11
D: .
J: TRBJ2-7
V: TRBV9
CDR3: ASSARMRTEQY

length: 10
D: TRBD1
J: TRBJ1-2
V: TRBV29-1
CDR3: SVLGQHYGYT

length: 15
D: TRBD1
J: TRBJ1-5
V: TRBV10-3
CDR3: ATSGTGGVNSNQPQH

length: 11
D: .
J: TRBJ2-3
V: TRBV11-2
CDR3: ASSLDQEDTQY

length: 12
D: .
J: TRBJ2-3
V: TRBV4-1
CDR3: ASSFSDNTDTQY

length: 12
D: TRBD1
J: TRBJ2-7
V: TRBV6-5
CDR3: ASLSGGFPYEQY

length: 13
D: .
J: TRBJ1-6
V: TRBV27
CDR3: ASSPAGGYGSPLH

length: 10
D: .
J: TRBJ2-3
V: TRBV29-1
CDR3: SLEPYTDTQY

length: 10
D: .
J: TRBJ2-2
V: TRBV6-5
CDR3: ASSSDTGELF

length: 12
D: .
J: TRBJ1-1
V: TRBV2
CDR3: ASSGLGAWIEAF

length: 14
D: TRBD1
J: TRBJ2-5
V: TRBV6-1
CDR3: ASSAGQGRVGETQY

length: 13
D: .
J: TRBJ2-6
V: TRBV27
CDR3: ASSLGRAGANVLT

length: 12
D: .
J: TRBJ1-2
V: TRBV18
CDR3: ASSPLGQNYGYT

length: 12
D: .
J: TRBJ2-2
V: TRBV5-4
CDR3: ASSLSVNTGELF

length: 12
D: TRBD1
J: TRBJ1-1
V: TRBV29-1
CDR3: SGQTGGAAPEAF

length: 14
D: .
J: TRBJ1-3
V: TRBV9
CDR3: ASSVATRGSGNTIY

length: 16
D: TRBD1
J: TRBJ1-6
V: TRBV19
CDR3: ASNLVGQGIPGNSPLH

length: 13
D: .
J: TRBJ2-4
V: TRBV29-1
CDR3: SFSWGPSSQNIQY

length: 11
D: .
J: TRBJ1-2
V: TRBV27
CDR3: ASRPGGPNGYT

length: 12
D: .
J: TRBJ2-3
V: TRBV6-5
CDR3: ASRRGTYTDTQY

length: 12
D: TRBD1
J: TRBJ2-1
V: TRBV14
CDR3: ASNTGGAYNEQF

length: 12
D: .
J: TRBJ2-2
V: TRBV19
CDR3: ASSRREGLGELF

length: 14
D: TRBD2
J: TRBJ2-1
V: TRBV7-2
CDR3: ASSLHGGDSYNEQF

length: 12
D: .
J: TRBJ1-2
V: TRBV4-1
CDR3: ASSQELSVYGYT

length: 13
D: .
J: TRBJ1-5
V: TRBV19
CDR3: ASRGRAAWDQPQH

length: 12
D: .
J: TRBJ1-1
V: TRBV10-3
CDR3: AISGQGLGTEAF

length: 13
D: TRBD2
J: TRBJ2-5
V: TRBV2
CDR3: ASSELRGGQETQY

length: 12
D: .
J: TRBJ2-7
V: TRBV10-2
CDR3: ASSAPFDMGEQY

length: 17
D: TRBD1
J: TRBJ1-5
V: TRBV9
CDR3: ASSVDNRDRGHSNQPQH

length: 14
D: TRBD1
J: TRBJ1-6
V: TRBV4-2
CDR3: ASSREGGQGNSPLH

length: 11
D: TRBD1
J: TRBJ1-5
V: TRBV25-1
CDR3: ASSEQGAGDQH

length: 13
D: .
J: TRBJ1-1
V: TRBV7-6
CDR3: ASSKKQGWDTEAF

length: 14
D: TRBD1
J: TRBJ2-7
V: TRBV11-3
CDR3: ASSPPSGQGVNEQY

length: 12
D: .
J: TRBJ2-5
V: TRBV6-5
CDR3: ASSYRGRQETQY

length: 13
D: TRBD2
J: TRBJ2-2
V: TRBV6-5
CDR3: ASLPPGLVVGELF

length: 12
D: .
J: TRBJ1-1
V: TRBV18
CDR3: ASSPQRENTEAF

length: 13
D: .
J: TRBJ1-5
V: TRBV6-5
CDR3: ASSYSDSLGQPQH

length: 11
D: .
J: TRBJ1-1
V: TRBV7-8
CDR3: ASSLNRNTEAF

length: 14
D: .
J: TRBJ1-4
V: TRBV4-2
CDR3: ASSQDWRQSGEKLF

length: 11
D: .
J: TRBJ1-1
V: TRBV25-1
CDR3: ASSLTGNTEAF

length: 14
D: .
J: TRBJ1-6
V: TRBV10-2
CDR3: ASRTADSSYNSPLH

length: 15
D: TRBD1
J: TRBJ1-2
V: TRBV2
CDR3: ASSEGYRGRRNYGYT

length: 15
D: TRBD1
J: TRBJ1-5
V: TRBV7-2
CDR3: ASSIRGDLHSNQPQH

length: 10
D: .
J: TRBJ2-5
V: TRBV15
CDR3: ATSIGPATQY

length: 11
D: .
J: TRBJ1-1
V: TRBV6-4
CDR3: ASSVQGGTEAF

length: 14
D: .
J: TRBJ2-1
V: TRBV10-2
CDR3: ASSDRASSIRDEQF

length: 11
D: TRBD1
J: TRBJ2-7
V: TRBV12-3/TRBV12-4
CDR3: ASSRTGPYEQY

length: 14
D: TRBD1
J: TRBJ1-3
V: TRBV5-1
CDR3: ASSLTTGAGGNTIY

length: 13
D: .
J: TRBJ2-5
V: TRBV3-1/TRBV3-2
CDR3: ASSLRGSGQETQY

length: 10
D: TRBD1
J: TRBJ1-2
V: TRBV6-5
CDR3: ASKQGPEGYT

length: 10
D: TRBD2
J: TRBJ2-1
V: TRBV6-6
CDR3: ASARGGGGKF